This TCR beta chain was sequenced for a study of blood T cell repertoires in COVID-19. Overall study: COVID-19 samples, acute and convalescent, were from the United States, Italy and Spain. The analysed material was cDNA or gDNA that came from T cells, B-cell-depleted T cells, or PBMCs.

Original processing notes: Amplifying reference gene primers gave estimates of nucleated cell counts. Data came from immunoSEQ multiplex PCR; TCRdb stores just in-frame clones and leaves some out. For V, J and clone size, that table is used; D and trimming come from the DNA. The table includes 240,000 or so clones, around 83% detected once. The CDR3 totals 13 residues. The germline V gene encodes CDR1 MNHNS and CDR2 SASEGT. V gave up 1 base and J gave up 4 bases, with 7 bases separating them. Source material: peripheral blood. The chain combines TRBV6-1 with TRBJ1-2; D gene unclear. The sequence derives from a man aged 30 to 45 who had recovered from COVID-19. The DNA of the CDR3 is TGTGCCAGCAGTGAAGGAGGAAGCTATGGCTACACCTTC. The encoded protein is CASSEGGSYGYTF.